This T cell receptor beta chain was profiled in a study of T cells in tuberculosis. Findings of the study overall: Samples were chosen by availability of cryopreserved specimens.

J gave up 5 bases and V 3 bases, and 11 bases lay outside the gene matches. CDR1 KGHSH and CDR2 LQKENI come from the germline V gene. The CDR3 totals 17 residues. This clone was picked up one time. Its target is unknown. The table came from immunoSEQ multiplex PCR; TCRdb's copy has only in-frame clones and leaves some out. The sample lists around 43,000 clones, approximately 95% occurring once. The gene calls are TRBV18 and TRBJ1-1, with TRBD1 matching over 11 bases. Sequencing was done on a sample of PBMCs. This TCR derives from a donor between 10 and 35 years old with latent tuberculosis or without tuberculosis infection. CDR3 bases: TGTGCCAGCTCACCGAAATCCGGGACAGGGGGATGGACTGAAGCTTTCTTT. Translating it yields CASSPKSGTGGWTEAFF.